The present entry profiles one T cell receptor beta chain with its context. Its target is unknown. Systemic immunosuppression or a history of autoimmune disease excluded patients. This entry comes from a study of OX40 agonist ivuxolimab in advanced cancers. Study-wide background: Earlier treatment with anti-PD-1, anti-PD-L1 or anti-CTLA-4 was permitted, and about 40% had received some. Overall study results and limits: In general, CD8+ T cells held more expanded clones than CD4+ did, on average. Clones of CD4+ and CD8+ blood T cells grew by week 6 at doses of 0.1 to 3.0 mg/kg.

Assay: immunoSEQ multiplex PCR; the TCRdb copy retains only in-frame clones and omits some. In the table there are about 72,000 clones, roughly nine tenths of which are singletons. CDR1 is MRHNA, CDR2 SNTAGT, per germline. CDR3 length: 15 amino acids. Trimming removed 0 bases from V and 5 bases from J; junction bases left unmatched: 4. Sequenced here: CD4+ or CD8+ T cells sorted from blood, sampled in a trial of the OX40 agonist ivuxolimab. This TCR was sampled from an adult with an advanced solid tumor such as melanoma, head and neck, liver or kidney cancer. The J gene is TRBJ2-3, the V gene TRBV6-4, with TRBD2 matching over 8 bases. This chain's CDR3 is CASSDSSLAGDTQYF. CDR3 DNA sequence: TGTGCCAGCAGTGACTCATCCCTAGCGGGAGATACGCAGTATTTT.